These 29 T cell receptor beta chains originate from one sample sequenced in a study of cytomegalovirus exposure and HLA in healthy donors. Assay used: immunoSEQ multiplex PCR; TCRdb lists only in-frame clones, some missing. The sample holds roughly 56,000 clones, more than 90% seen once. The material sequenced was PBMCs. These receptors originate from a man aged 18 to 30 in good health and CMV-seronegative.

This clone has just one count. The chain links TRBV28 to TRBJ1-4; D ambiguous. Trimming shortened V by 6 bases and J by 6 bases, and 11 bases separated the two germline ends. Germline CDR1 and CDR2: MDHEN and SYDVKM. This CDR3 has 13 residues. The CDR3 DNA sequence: TGTGCCAGCAGCCCCGCACGGGATGAAAAACTGTTTTTT. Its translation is CASSPARDEKLFF.

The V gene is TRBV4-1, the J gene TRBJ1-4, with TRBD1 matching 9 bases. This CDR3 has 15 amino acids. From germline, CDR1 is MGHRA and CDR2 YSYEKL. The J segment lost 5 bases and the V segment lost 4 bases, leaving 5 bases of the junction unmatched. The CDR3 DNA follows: TGCGCCAGCAGCCGAACACAGGGGGCGAATGAAAAACTGTTTTTT. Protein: CASSRTQGANEKLFF.

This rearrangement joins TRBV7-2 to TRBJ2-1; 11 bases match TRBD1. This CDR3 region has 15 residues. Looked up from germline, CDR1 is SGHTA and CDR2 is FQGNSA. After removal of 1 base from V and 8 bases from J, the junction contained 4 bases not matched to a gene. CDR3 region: CASSLGWTGGDEQFF. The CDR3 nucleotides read TGTGCCAGCAGCTTAGGGTGGACAGGGGGCGATGAGCAGTTCTTC. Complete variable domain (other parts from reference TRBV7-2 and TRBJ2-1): GAGVSQSPSNKVTEKGKDVELRCDPISGHTALYWYRQSLGQGLEFLIYFQGNSAPDKSGLPSDRFSAERTGGSVSTLTIQRTQQEDSAVYLCASSLGWTGGDEQFFGPGTRLTVL.

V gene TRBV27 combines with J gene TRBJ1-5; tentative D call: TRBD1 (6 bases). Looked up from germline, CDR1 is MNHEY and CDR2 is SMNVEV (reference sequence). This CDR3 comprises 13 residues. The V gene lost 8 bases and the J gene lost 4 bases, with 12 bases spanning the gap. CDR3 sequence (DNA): TGTGCCAGCGCCGGACAGCTTAATCAGCCCCAGCATTTT. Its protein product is CASAGQLNQPQHF.

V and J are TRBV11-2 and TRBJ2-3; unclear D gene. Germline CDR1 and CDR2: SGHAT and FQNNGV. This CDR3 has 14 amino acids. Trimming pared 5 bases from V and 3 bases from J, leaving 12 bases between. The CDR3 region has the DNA TGTGCCAGCAGCCTCACTGCCATTACAGATACGCAGTATTTT. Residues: CASSLTAITDTQYF.

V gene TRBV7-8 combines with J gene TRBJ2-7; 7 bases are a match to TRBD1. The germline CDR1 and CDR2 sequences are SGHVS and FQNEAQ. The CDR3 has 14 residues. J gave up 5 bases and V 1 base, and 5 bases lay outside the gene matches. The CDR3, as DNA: TGTGCCAGCAGCTTAGATGCACAGGGGAACGAGCAGTACTTC. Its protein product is CASSLDAQGNEQYF.

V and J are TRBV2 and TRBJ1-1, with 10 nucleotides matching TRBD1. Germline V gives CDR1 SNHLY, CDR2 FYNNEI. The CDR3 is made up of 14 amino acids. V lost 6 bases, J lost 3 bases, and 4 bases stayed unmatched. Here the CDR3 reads CASRGTGEDTEAFF. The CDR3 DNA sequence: TGTGCCAGCAGGGGGACAGGGGAGGACACTGAAGCTTTCTTT. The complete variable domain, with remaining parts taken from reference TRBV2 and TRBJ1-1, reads EPEVTQTPSHQVTQMGQEVILRCVPISNHLYFYWYRQILGQKVEFLVSFYNNEISEKSEIFDDQFSVERPDGSNFTLKIRSTKLEDSAMYFCASRGTGEDTEAFFGQGTRLTVV.

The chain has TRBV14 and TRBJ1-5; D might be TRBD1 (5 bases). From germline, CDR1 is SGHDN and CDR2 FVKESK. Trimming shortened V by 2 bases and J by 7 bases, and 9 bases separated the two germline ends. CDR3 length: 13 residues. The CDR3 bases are TGTGCCAGCAGCCAATGGGGGGGACAGCCCCAGCATTTT. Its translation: CASSQWGGQPQHF.

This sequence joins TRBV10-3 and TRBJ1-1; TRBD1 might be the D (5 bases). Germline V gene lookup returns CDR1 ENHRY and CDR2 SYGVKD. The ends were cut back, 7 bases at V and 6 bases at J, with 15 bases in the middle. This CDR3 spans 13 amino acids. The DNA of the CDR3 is TGTGCCATCACGGCGGGGGTTTTGTCTGAAGCTTTCTTT. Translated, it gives CAITAGVLSEAFF.

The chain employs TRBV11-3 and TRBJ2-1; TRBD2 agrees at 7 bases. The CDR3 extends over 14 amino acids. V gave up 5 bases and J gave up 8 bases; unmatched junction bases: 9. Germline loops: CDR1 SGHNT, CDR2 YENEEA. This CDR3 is CASSLQTGGYEQFF. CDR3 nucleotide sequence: TGTGCCAGCAGCCTCCAGACGGGGGGTTATGAGCAGTTCTTC.

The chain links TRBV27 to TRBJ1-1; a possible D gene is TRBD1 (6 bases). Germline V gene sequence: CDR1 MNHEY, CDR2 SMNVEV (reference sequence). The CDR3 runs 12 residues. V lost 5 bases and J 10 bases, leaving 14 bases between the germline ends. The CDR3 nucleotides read TGTGCCAGCAGTGATACAGGGTTGGGAGCTTTCTTT. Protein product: CASSDTGLGAFF.

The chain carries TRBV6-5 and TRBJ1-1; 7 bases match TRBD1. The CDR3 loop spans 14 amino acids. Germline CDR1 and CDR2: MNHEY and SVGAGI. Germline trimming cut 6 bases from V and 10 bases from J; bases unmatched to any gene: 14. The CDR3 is CASRNRDSPAGAFF. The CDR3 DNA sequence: TGTGCCAGCAGGAACAGGGACAGTCCCGCGGGAGCTTTCTTT.

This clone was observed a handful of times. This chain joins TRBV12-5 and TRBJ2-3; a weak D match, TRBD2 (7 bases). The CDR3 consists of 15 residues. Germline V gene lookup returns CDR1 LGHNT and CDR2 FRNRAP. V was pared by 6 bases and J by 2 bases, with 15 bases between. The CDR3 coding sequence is TGTGCTAGTGGCCTGGGGGGGCAATCCACAGATACGCAGTATTTT. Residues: CASGLGGQSTDTQYF.

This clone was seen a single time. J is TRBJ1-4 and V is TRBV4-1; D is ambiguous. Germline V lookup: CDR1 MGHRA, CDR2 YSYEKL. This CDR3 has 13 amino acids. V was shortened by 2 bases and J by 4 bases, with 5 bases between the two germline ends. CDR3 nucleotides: TGCGCCAGCAGCCAAACAGATAATGAAAAACTGTTTTTT. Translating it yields CASSQTDNEKLFF.

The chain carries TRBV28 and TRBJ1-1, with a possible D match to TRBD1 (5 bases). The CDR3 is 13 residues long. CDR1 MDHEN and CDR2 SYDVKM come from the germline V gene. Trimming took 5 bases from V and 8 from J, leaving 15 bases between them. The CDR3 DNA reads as TGTGCCAGCAGTATCGGGGGACCCCCCGAAGCTTTCTTT. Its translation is CASSIGGPPEAFF.

The CDR3 coding sequence is TGTGCCAGCATCCCTTTGGTAGCGGGGGAGACCCAGTACTTC. Protein product: CASIPLVAGETQYF. The chain recombines TRBV28 with TRBJ2-5; 8 bases agree with TRBD2. V dropped 7 bases and J dropped 5; count of bases not matched to a gene: 9. The germline V gene has CDR1 MDHEN and CDR2 SYDVKM. This CDR3 has 14 residues.

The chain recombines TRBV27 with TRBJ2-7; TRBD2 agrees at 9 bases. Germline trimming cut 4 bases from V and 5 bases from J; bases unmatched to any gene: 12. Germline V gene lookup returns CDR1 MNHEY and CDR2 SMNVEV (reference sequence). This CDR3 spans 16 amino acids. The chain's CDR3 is CASSSKAGGFVHEQYF. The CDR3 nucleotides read TGTGCCAGCAGTTCGAAGGCGGGAGGGTTCGTCCACGAGCAGTACTTC.

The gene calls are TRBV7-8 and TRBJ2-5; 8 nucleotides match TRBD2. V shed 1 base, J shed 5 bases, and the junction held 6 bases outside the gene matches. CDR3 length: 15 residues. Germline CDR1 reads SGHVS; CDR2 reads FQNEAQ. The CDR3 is CASSLVLAERETQYF. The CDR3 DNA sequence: TGTGCCAGCAGCTTAGTACTAGCGGAGCGGGAGACCCAGTACTTC.

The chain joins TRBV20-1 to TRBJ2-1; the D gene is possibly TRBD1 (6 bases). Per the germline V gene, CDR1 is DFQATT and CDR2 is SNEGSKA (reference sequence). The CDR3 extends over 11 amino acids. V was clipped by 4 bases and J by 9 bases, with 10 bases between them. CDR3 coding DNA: TGCAGTGCTAACCCCAGGGGTGAGCAGTTCTTC. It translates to CSANPRGEQFF.

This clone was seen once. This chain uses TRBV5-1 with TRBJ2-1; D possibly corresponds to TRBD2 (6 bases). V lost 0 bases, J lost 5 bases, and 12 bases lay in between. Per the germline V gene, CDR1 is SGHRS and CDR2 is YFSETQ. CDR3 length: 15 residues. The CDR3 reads CASSLDASANNEQFF. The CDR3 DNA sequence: TGCGCCAGCAGCTTGGATGCTAGCGCGAACAATGAGCAGTTCTTC.

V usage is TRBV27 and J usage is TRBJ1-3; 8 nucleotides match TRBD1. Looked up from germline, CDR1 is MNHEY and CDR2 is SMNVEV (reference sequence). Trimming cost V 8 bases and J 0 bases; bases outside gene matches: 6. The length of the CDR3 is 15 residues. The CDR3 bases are TGTGCCAGCGCAACAGGGGGTCTCTCTGGAAACACCATATATTTT. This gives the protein CASATGGLSGNTIYF.

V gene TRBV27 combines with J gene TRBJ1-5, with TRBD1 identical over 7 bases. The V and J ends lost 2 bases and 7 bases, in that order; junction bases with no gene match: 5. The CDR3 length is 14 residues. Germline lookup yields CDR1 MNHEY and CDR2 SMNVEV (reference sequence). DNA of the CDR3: TGTGCCAGCAGTTTAGAGGGGGCTGGGCAGCCCCAGCATTTT. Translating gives CASSLEGAGQPQHF.

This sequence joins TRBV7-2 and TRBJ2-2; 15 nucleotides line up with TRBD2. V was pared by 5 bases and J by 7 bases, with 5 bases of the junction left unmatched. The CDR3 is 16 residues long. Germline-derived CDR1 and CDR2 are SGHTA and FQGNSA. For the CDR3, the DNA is TGTGCCAGCAGCCGGGGACTAGCGGGAGGTGTCGGGGAGCTGTTTTTT. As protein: CASSRGLAGGVGELFF.

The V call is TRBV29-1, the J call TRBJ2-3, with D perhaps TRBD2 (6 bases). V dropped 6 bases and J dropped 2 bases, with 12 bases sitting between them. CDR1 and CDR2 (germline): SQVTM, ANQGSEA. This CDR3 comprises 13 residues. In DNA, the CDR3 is TGCAGCGTCGATAGCGGCATCACAGATACGCAGTATTTT. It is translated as CSVDSGITDTQYF.

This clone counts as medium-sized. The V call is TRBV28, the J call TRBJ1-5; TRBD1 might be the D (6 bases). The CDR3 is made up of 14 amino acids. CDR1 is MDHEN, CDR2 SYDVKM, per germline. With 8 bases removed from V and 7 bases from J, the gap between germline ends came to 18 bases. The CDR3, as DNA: TGTGCCAGCGCCGAGGGGGTTGGGAGACAGCCCCAGCATTTT. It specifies CASAEGVGRQPQHF.

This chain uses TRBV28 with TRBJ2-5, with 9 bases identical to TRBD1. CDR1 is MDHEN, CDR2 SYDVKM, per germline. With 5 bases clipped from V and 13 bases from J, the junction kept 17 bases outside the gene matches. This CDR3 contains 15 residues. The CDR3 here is CASSPPGQGRVERYF. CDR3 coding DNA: TGTGCCAGCAGTCCACCGGGACAGGGTAGGGTAGAAAGGTACTTC.

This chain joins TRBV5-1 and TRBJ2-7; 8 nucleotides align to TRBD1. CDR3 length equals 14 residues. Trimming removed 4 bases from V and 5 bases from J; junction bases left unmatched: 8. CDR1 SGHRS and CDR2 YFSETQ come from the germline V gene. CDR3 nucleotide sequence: TGCGCCAGCAGCAAAGGACAGGGACCCGACGAGCAGTACTTC. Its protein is CASSKGQGPDEQYF.

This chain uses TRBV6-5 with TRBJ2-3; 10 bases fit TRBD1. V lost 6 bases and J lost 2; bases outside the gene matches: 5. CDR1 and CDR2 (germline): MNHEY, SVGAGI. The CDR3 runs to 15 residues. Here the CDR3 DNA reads TGTGCCAGCAGCCGGACAGGGGGAGACACAGATACGCAGTATTTT. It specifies CASSRTGGDTDTQYF.

CDR3 DNA: TGCGCCAGCAGCCAAGAGGCCTGGGAGACCCAGTACTTC. As protein: CASSQEAWETQYF. This chain links TRBV4-1 with TRBJ2-5; D uncertain. V was pared by 0 bases and J by 5 bases, with 7 bases between. Germline CDR1 reads MGHRA; CDR2 reads YSYEKL. The CDR3 totals 13 residues.